Shown below are 14 T cell receptor beta chains from a single sample sequenced in a study of cytomegalovirus exposure and HLA in healthy donors. Assay: immunoSEQ multiplex PCR; the TCRdb copy retains only in-frame clones and omits some. The profile shows over 200,000 clones, 90% of them singletons. Sequenced input: PBMCs. These receptors came from a woman in her 30s in good health and CMV-seronegative.

This clone was found a few times. This chain connects TRBV15 to TRBJ2-7; a weak D match, TRBD2 (6 bases). Germline V CDR1 and CDR2: LNHNV, YYDKDF (reference sequence). The germline V and J ends were trimmed by 1 base and 5 bases, with 18 bases remaining between them. The CDR3 contains 16 residues. The CDR3 loop reads CATSRVLGGSHDEQYF. As DNA, the CDR3 is TGTGCCACCAGCAGAGTCCTGGGGGGTTCACACGACGAGCAGTACTTC.

The genes are TRBV7-6 and TRBJ2-7; 10 bases match TRBD2. V was clipped by 1 base and J by 4 bases; unmatched bases: 4. Germline CDR1 and CDR2: SGHVS and FNYEAQ. This CDR3 contains 15 residues. The CDR3 region has the DNA TGTGCCAGCAGCTTAGGGCTAGCGGGAGATTACGAGCAGTACTTC. Translating gives CASSLGLAGDYEQYF.

The chain links TRBV2 to TRBJ1-2; 8 bases line up with TRBD1. There are 13 residues in the CDR3. The ends lost 3 bases at V and 5 bases at J; junction bases unmatched: 2. Germline values: CDR1 SNHLY, CDR2 FYNNEI. CDR3 sequence reads: CASSDRGPYGYTF. The CDR3, as DNA: TGTGCCAGCAGTGACAGGGGGCCATATGGCTACACCTTC.

This sequence joins TRBV5-6 and TRBJ2-5; D remains unclear. V was shortened by 0 bases and J by 2 bases, with 17 bases between the two germline ends. The CDR3 loop spans 17 amino acids. Germline V gives CDR1 SGHDT, CDR2 YYEEEE. This CDR3 is CASSLGAASTLQETQYF. CDR3 DNA: TGTGCCAGCAGCTTGGGAGCAGCCTCAACCCTGCAAGAGACCCAGTACTTC. Full variable domain (remainder filled in from reference TRBV5-6 and TRBJ2-5): DAGVTQSPTHLIKTRGQQVTLRCSPKSGHDTVSWYQQALGQGPQFIFQYYEEEERQRGNFPDRFSGHQFPNYSSELNVNALLLGDSALYLCASSLGAASTLQETQYFGPGTRLLVL.

V gene TRBV4-3 combines with J gene TRBJ2-7; perhaps D is TRBD1 or TRBD2 (5 bases each). Trimming took off 2 bases at V and 2 bases at J, with 13 bases between the two ends. The germline CDR1 and CDR2 sequences are LGHNA and YSLEER. The CDR3 is 15 amino acids. CDR3 nucleotides: TGCGCCAGCAGCCAAAGGCCGGGACGAACCTACGAGCAGTACTTC. As protein: CASSQRPGRTYEQYF.

The genes are TRBV19 and TRBJ2-1; D may be TRBD2 (7 bases). V was clipped by 4 bases and J by 8 bases, with 21 bases between them. The CDR3 spans 16 residues. Germline V gene sequence: CDR1 LNHDA, CDR2 SQIVND (reference sequence). The CDR3 spells CASSTSGAGDRHEQFF. As DNA, the CDR3 is TGTGCCAGTAGTACTTCAGGGGCGGGAGATCGGCATGAGCAGTTCTTC. The whole variable domain, remainder taken from reference TRBV19 and TRBJ2-1, is DGGITQSPKYLFRKEGQNVTLSCEQNLNHDAMYWYRQDPGQGLRLIYYSQIVNDFQKGDIAEGYSVSREKKESFPLTVTSAQKNPTAFYLCASSTSGAGDRHEQFFGPGTRLTVL.

The rearrangement joins TRBV5-1 to TRBJ2-1; 10 nucleotides line up with TRBD2. V dropped 4 bases and J dropped 1; count of bases not matched to a gene: 2. CDR3 length equals 15 residues. Germline V CDR1 and CDR2: SGHRS, YFSETQ. This chain's CDR3 is CASSLSGGSYNEQFF. The CDR3 DNA reads as TGCGCCAGCAGCCTTAGCGGGGGGTCCTACAATGAGCAGTTCTTC.

The chain combines TRBV28 with TRBJ1-1; D remains ambiguous. Germline loops: CDR1 MDHEN, CDR2 SYDVKM. V dropped 2 bases and J dropped 1 base, with 8 bases sitting between them. CDR3 length equals 14 residues. CDR3 DNA sequence: TGTGCCAGCAGTTTAGAGGGCGGGAACACTGAAGCTTTCTTT. This codes for CASSLEGGNTEAFF.

The chain is built from TRBV9 and TRBJ1-3, with D perhaps matching TRBD1 (6 bases). The germline V gene has CDR1 SGDLS and CDR2 YYNGEE. This CDR3 is 16 amino acids long. Deletions cut 0 bases from V and 5 bases from J, with 15 bases between. DNA for the CDR3: TGTGCCAGCAGCGTAGAGGAGGCAGGGGTACGAAACACCATATATTTT. This gives the protein CASSVEEAGVRNTIYF.

The chain combines TRBV27 with TRBJ1-2; the match to TRBD1 covers 8 bases. Germline CDR1 reads MNHEY; CDR2 reads SMNVEV (reference sequence). Losses at the gene ends were 6 bases for V and 3 bases for J; bases not matched to a gene: 3. The CDR3 extends over 13 amino acids. The CDR3 sequence: CASSPDRDYGYTF. The CDR3 nucleotides are TGTGCCAGCAGCCCGGACAGGGACTATGGCTACACCTTC.

This chain joins TRBV27 and TRBJ2-7; TRBD1 is a possible D gene (5 bases). The CDR3 is made up of 15 amino acids. V was cut by 2 bases and J by 4 bases, with 15 bases left in between. Germline V lookup: CDR1 MNHEY, CDR2 SMNVEV (reference sequence). The CDR3 DNA sequence: TGTGCCAGCAGTTTACTTGGGGCCGGCAGGTACGAGCAGTACTTC. Translating it yields CASSLLGAGRYEQYF.

The J gene is TRBJ1-2, the V gene TRBV5-6; 11 bases match TRBD1. The CDR3 covers 16 residues. Looked up from germline, CDR1 is SGHDT and CDR2 is YYEEEE. Trimming removed 5 bases from V and 5 bases from J; junction bases left unmatched: 11. The CDR3 reads CASRTDRGRIEYGYTF. The CDR3 nucleotides are TGTGCCAGCAGGACGGACAGGGGGCGCATAGAATATGGCTACACCTTC.

CDR3 DNA: TGTGCCAGCAGTTATAAAAGGGGGGTCGCAAATCAGCCCCAGCATTTT. The encoded protein is CASSYKRGVANQPQHF. The rearrangement links TRBV6-6 to TRBJ1-5, with D possibly matching TRBD1 (6 bases). Germline V CDR1 and CDR2: MNHNY, SVGAGI (reference sequence). This CDR3 spans 16 amino acids. Trimming removed 3 bases from V and 4 bases from J, with 16 bases in between.

Notes on this clone: Other DNA sequences of this sample code for an identical CDR3. V usage is TRBV4-3 and J usage is TRBJ2-7; maybe TRBD2 (5 bases). The germline CDR1 and CDR2 sequences are LGHNA and YSLEER. The V and J ends lost 0 bases and 3 bases respectively, with 6 bases between them. The CDR3 runs 13 residues. The CDR3 DNA is TGCGCCAGCAGCCAAGAAGGAGGCTACGAGCAGTACTTC. Protein sequence: CASSQEGGYEQYF.